The 11 T cell receptor beta chains presented below share a single source sample, sequenced in a study of blood T cell repertoires in COVID-19. TCRdb keeps only in-frame clones here, not all; method: immunoSEQ multiplex PCR. This sample yields around 81,000 clones, of which 88% are seen a single time; roughly 5% belongs to the top ten. The source material was peripheral blood. These receptors all come from a woman aged 80 or over with acute or convalescent COVID-19.

CDR3 protein: CASSPLQDTQYF. The CDR3 DNA follows: TGTGCCAGCTCACCACTCCAAGATACGCAGTATTTT. The rearrangement links TRBV18 to TRBJ2-3; no reliable D call. V lost 1 base to trimming and J lost 5 bases, with 4 bases between them. CDR3 length equals 12 residues. Per the germline V gene, CDR1 is KGHSH and CDR2 is LQKENI. Full variable domain (outside the CDR3, taken from reference TRBV18 and TRBJ2-3): NAGVMQNPRHLVRRRGQEARLRCSPMKGHSHVYWYRQLPEEGLKFMVYLQKENIIDESGMPKERFSAEFPKEGPSILRIQQVVRGDSAAYFCASSPLQDTQYFGPGTRLTVL.

The V and J genes are TRBV7-9 and TRBJ2-3; D might be TRBD1 (6 bases). The CDR3 sequence is 14 residues long. CDR1 and CDR2 (germline): SEHNR, FQNEAQ (reference sequence). Trimming stripped 1 base from V and 5 bases from J, with 10 bases between. The CDR3 is CASSLESGEDTQYF. The CDR3 nucleotides are TGTGCCAGCAGCTTAGAGTCAGGGGAAGATACGCAGTATTTT.

The V and J genes are TRBV18 and TRBJ2-3, with 9 bases that match TRBD1. In germline, CDR1 is KGHSH, CDR2 LQKENI. The CDR3 covers 17 residues. V gave up 1 base and J gave up 4 bases; unmatched junction bases: 9. The CDR3 bases are TGTGCCAGCTCACCACTCCCGGGACAGGGTATACCAGATACGCAGTATTTT. It specifies CASSPLPGQGIPDTQYF. The full variable domain, completed using reference TRBV18 and TRBJ2-3, is NAGVMQNPRHLVRRRGQEARLRCSPMKGHSHVYWYRQLPEEGLKFMVYLQKENIIDESGMPKERFSAEFPKEGPSILRIQQVVRGDSAAYFCASSPLPGQGIPDTQYFGPGTRLTVL.

V and J are TRBV19 and TRBJ2-2, with unresolved D. CDR1 and CDR2 from the germline V gene are LNHDA and SQIVND (reference sequence). This CDR3 has 13 amino acids. The V end was cut by 3 bases, the J end by 5 bases, with 7 bases between. DNA of the CDR3: TGTGCCAGTAGTATGCAGAAAACCGGGGAGCTGTTTTTT. Its translation is CASSMQKTGELFF.

This CDR3 is CASSQGRGVNGNTIYF. The CDR3 DNA sequence: TGTGCCAGCAGCCAAGGACGGGGGGTTAATGGAAACACCATATATTTT. This chain joins TRBV3-1 (or the pseudogene TRBV3-2) and TRBJ1-3; D might be TRBD1 (5 bases). Germline CDR1 reads LGHDT; CDR2 reads YNNKEL (reference sequence). Trimming stripped 1 base from V and 3 bases from J, with 13 bases between. The CDR3 contains 16 residues.

The chain combines TRBV19 with TRBJ1-2; D is ambiguous. CDR3 length: 12 residues. The V gene lost 0 bases and the J gene lost 8 bases, with 7 bases spanning the gap. Germline V gene lookup returns CDR1 LNHDA and CDR2 SQIVND (reference sequence). The CDR3 protein is CASSIDNRGYTF. CDR3 coding DNA: TGTGCCAGTAGTATAGATAACAGAGGCTACACCTTC.

The chain joins TRBV15 to TRBJ1-5, with 7 bases that match TRBD1. CDR1 is LNHNV, CDR2 YYDKDF, per germline (reference sequence). The trim removed 6 bases at V and 7 bases at J, leaving 9 bases unmatched. The CDR3 runs 14 residues. As DNA, the CDR3 is TGTGCCACCAGACAAACAGGGGATCGACAGCCCCAGCATTTT. Translation gives CATRQTGDRQPQHF.

This rearrangement joins TRBV7-9 to TRBJ2-1; the match to TRBD1 covers 9 bases. Looked up from germline, CDR1 is SEHNR and CDR2 is FQNEAQ (reference sequence). This CDR3 contains 17 residues. The ends lost 4 bases at V and 9 bases at J; junction bases unmatched: 16. CDR3 in amino acids: CASSSPFTGGESGEQFF. As DNA, the CDR3 is TGTGCCAGCAGCTCCCCCTTTACAGGGGGCGAGTCAGGTGAGCAGTTCTTC.

In its sample, this clone was seen once. The chain combines TRBV7-2 with TRBJ2-7, with 9 bases that match TRBD1. V gave up 7 bases and J gave up 4 bases; unmatched junction bases: 11. Germline lookup yields CDR1 SGHTA and CDR2 FQGNSA. The CDR3 totals 15 residues. CDR3 sequence: CASTLGGQGVYEQYF. The CDR3 DNA reads as TGTGCCAGCACCCTAGGGGGACAGGGAGTTTACGAGCAGTACTTC.

The V and J genes are TRBV4-3 and TRBJ1-3; D is unclear. This CDR3 region has 15 residues. V was pared by 1 base and J by 0 bases, with 7 bases between. Germline V CDR1 and CDR2: LGHNA, YSLEER. CDR3: CASSQVPLSGNTIYF. DNA for the CDR3: TGCGCCAGCAGCCAAGTTCCCCTCTCTGGAAACACCATATATTTT.

This chain joins TRBV6-1 and TRBJ1-1, with 9 positions matching TRBD1. CDR1 and CDR2 (germline): MNHNS, SASEGT. The V and J ends lost 3 bases and 6 bases, in that order; junction bases with no gene match: 5. The CDR3 totals 14 residues. In DNA form, the CDR3 reads TGTGCCAGCAGTGAGGTTAGGGACAGGGCTGAAGCTTTCTTT. Translated: CASSEVRDRAEAFF.